This is a list of T cell receptor beta chains from one sample in a study of lymphopenia after photon versus proton radiotherapy. Sequencing used immunoSEQ multiplex PCR; TCRdb keeps in-frame clones, though not all of them. This table holds 70,000 or so clones, around 90% found once. Sample: peripheral blood, taken from a patient treated with photon-based radiotherapy. Source of these receptors: a woman aged 40 to 55 with cholangiocarcinoma. Each CDR3 is given with its conserved first and last residue. The D gene is left open where the match is weak. Rows may omit the clone size; those that give it use once, few, many or a size class.

CDR3 length	J gene	clone size	V gene	D gene	CDR3 DNA	CDR3 protein
13	TRBJ1-1	few	TRBV29-1	-	TGCAGCGTTGGAGATGGGGCGCACACTGAAGCTTTCTTT	CSVGDGAHTEAFF
15	TRBJ2-1	-	TRBV7-8	TRBD2	TGTGCCAGCAGCTCAAAGACTAGCGAGTACAATGAGCAGTTCTTC	CASSSKTSEYNEQFF
13	TRBJ1-1	few	TRBV5-8	-	TGTGCCAGCAGCTTGGCCGAGGGGTTCTCCGCTTTCTTT	CASSLAEGFSAFF
15	TRBJ1-5	-	TRBV2	-	TGTGCCAGCAGTGAAGTCCCACGGGGGTATCAGCCCCAGCATTTT	CASSEVPRGYQPQHF
14	TRBJ1-5	-	TRBV2	TRBD1	TGTGCCAGCAGGGGGACAGGGGGCGGTCAGCCCCAGCATTTT	CASRGTGGGQPQHF
16	TRBJ2-7	-	TRBV10-1	TRBD2	TGCGCCAGCAGTGAGACTACTAGCGGGGACTCCTACGAGCAGTACTTC	CASSETTSGDSYEQYF
12	TRBJ2-7	-	TRBV7-9	-	TGTGCCAGCAGCTGGAGCTCCTACGAGCAGTACTTC	CASSWSSYEQYF
16	TRBJ1-4	-	TRBV4-3	TRBD1	TGCGCCAGCAGCCAATTCGACAGGGCTGGTAATGAAAAACTGTTTTTT	CASSQFDRAGNEKLFF
14	TRBJ2-7	-	TRBV7-3	TRBD1	TGTGCCAGCAGCCCCCGGGACAGGGTCTACGAGCAGTACTTC	CASSPRDRVYEQYF
12	TRBJ2-3	-	TRBV11-2	-	TGTGCCAGCAGCTCGCATACAGGGTCACAGTATTTT	CASSSHTGSQYF
10	TRBJ2-3	-	TRBV30	-	TGTGCCTGGAGTAGGGATACGCAGTATTTT	CAWSRDTQYF
14	TRBJ2-3	once	TRBV28	-	TGTGCCAGCAGTAGGAGGCGGGACACAGATACGCAGTATTTT	CASSRRRDTDTQYF
16	TRBJ2-5	-	TRBV18	TRBD1	TGTGCCAGCTCACCTTCTCGAGCAGGGGGCGCGGGGACCCAGTACTTC	CASSPSRAGGAGTQYF
14	TRBJ2-1	-	TRBV10-3	TRBD1	TGTGCCATCAGTGTTGGAGACAGGGCCAATGAGCAGTTCTTC	CAISVGDRANEQFF
14	TRBJ2-4	-	TRBV10-3	-	TGTGCCATCAGTGATTCGCTCAGAGGAAACATTCAGTACTTC	CAISDSLRGNIQYF
16	TRBJ1-1	-	TRBV28	TRBD1	TGTGCCAGCAGTTTACCAGGACAGGGGCCGAACACTGAAGCTTTCTTT	CASSLPGQGPNTEAFF
16	TRBJ2-1	-	TRBV10-3	TRBD1	TGTGCCATCAGTGGAGCCGGGACAGGCTCCTACAATGAGCAGTTCTTC	CAISGAGTGSYNEQFF
13	TRBJ1-5	-	TRBV30	-	TGTGCCTGGACTCCCACGGGGCATCAGCCCCAGCATTTT	CAWTPTGHQPQHF
12	TRBJ2-1	-	TRBV27	-	TGTGCCAGCAGTTTATCGGGCAATGAGCAGTTCTTC	CASSLSGNEQFF
17	TRBJ2-5	-	TRBV30	TRBD2	TGTGCCTGGAGTGGGGTAGCGGGAGGCTGGGGGCAAGAGACCCAGTACTTC	CAWSGVAGGWGQETQYF
11	TRBJ2-7	once	TRBV30	-	TGTGCCGGGTCCAGCAGTTACGAGCAGTACTTC	CAGSSSYEQYF
22	TRBJ2-2	-	TRBV15	TRBD2	TGTGCCACCAGCAACGGACCCACAGCGGGCGGGAGGGCGTCCGGTTACACCGGGGAGCTGTTTTTT	CATSNGPTAGGRASGYTGELFF
13	TRBJ2-3	few	TRBV9	-	TGTGCCAGCACCAAAGGGGTTACGGATACGCAGTATTTT	CASTKGVTDTQYF
16	TRBJ2-5	-	TRBV9	-	TGTGCCAGCAGCGTAGCTGAGACCCCCCGCCCGGAGACCCAGTACTTC	CASSVAETPRPETQYF
12	TRBJ2-7	-	TRBV28	-	TGTGCCAGCCCCGGCGCGGGGCGGGAGCAGTACTTC	CASPGAGREQYF
17	TRBJ2-1	few	TRBV5-5	TRBD2	TGTGCCAGCAGCCACCCTGACGGGACTAGCGGGTCAGATGAGCAGTTCTTC	CASSHPDGTSGSDEQFF
14	TRBJ2-1	-	TRBV29-1	-	TGCAGCGTTGTTGGTCGGGGCAGGGACAATGAGCAGTTCTTC	CSVVGRGRDNEQFF
16	TRBJ2-1	-	TRBV4-2	TRBD2	TGTGCCAGCAGTCGTCACAGCGGGGGGCCGGACAATGAGCAGTTCTTC	CASSRHSGGPDNEQFF
12	TRBJ1-2	-	TRBV19	-	TGTGCCAGTAGTAACCGAGGTTATGGCTACACCTTC	CASSNRGYGYTF
15	TRBJ1-5	-	TRBV5-1	TRBD1	TGCGCCAGCAGCCGCGGGACAGGGATTGATCAGCCCCAGCATTTT	CASSRGTGIDQPQHF
11	TRBJ2-1	-	TRBV28	-	TGTGCCAGCAGTTCTTTTGGTGAGCAGTTCTTC	CASSSFGEQFF
11	TRBJ2-1	-	TRBV14	-	TGTGCCAGCAGCCAAGGAAATGAGCAGTTCTTC	CASSQGNEQFF
12	TRBJ2-1	-	TRBV5-5	-	TGTGCCAGCAGCTTGGAACAGAATGAGCAGTTCTTC	CASSLEQNEQFF
15	TRBJ1-1	-	TRBV7-9	-	TGTGCCAGCAGCTTAGTCCCGGCAGGGAGAGATGAAGCTTTCTTT	CASSLVPAGRDEAFF
14	TRBJ2-7	-	TRBV4-2	-	TGTGCCAGCAGTCCAAAGGCAGGGAGCTACGAGCAGTACTTC	CASSPKAGSYEQYF
19	TRBJ2-4	-	TRBV4-3	-	TGCGCCAGCAGCCAAGATTACAGACGCCTTGAGGGGGCCAAAAACATTCAGTACTTC	CASSQDYRRLEGAKNIQYF
13	TRBJ1-2	-	TRBV19	-	TGTGCCAGTAGTATCGACGGAAACTATGGCTACACCTTC	CASSIDGNYGYTF
14	TRBJ1-1	-	TRBV15	-	TGTGCCACCAGCATACTCCGAGAGAACACTGAAGCTTTCTTT	CATSILRENTEAFF
15	TRBJ1-6	-	TRBV7-8	-	TGTGCCAGCAGCTCCGACAGCTCCTATAATTCACCCCTCCACTTT	CASSSDSSYNSPLHF
15	TRBJ2-7	-	TRBV9	TRBD1	TGTGCCAGCAGCGTGGGACAGGGGGCTGTGTACGAGCAGTACTTC	CASSVGQGAVYEQYF
14	TRBJ1-2	-	TRBV19	-	TGTGCCAGTAGTATGTCGGGGGTAACTTTTCCCTACACCTTC	CASSMSGVTFPYTF
12	TRBJ2-5	-	TRBV6-1	-	TGTGCCAGCACGAAAGGGCAGGAGACCCAGTACTTC	CASTKGQETQYF
14	TRBJ2-3	few	TRBV10-3	-	TGTGCCATCAGTAGACCTGGGGTGGGAGATACGCAGTATTTT	CAISRPGVGDTQYF
15	TRBJ1-5	-	TRBV6-5	-	TGTGCCAGCAGGCCCACCCCAGGTAGCAATCAGCCCCAGCATTTT	CASRPTPGSNQPQHF
15	TRBJ2-1	-	TRBV7-9	TRBD2	TGTGCCAGCAGCGCGCAAGCGGGGGCCTACAATGAGCAGTTCTTC	CASSAQAGAYNEQFF
12	TRBJ1-2	-	TRBV5-1	-	TGCGCCAGCAGCTTGGGGGAGGATGGCTACACCTTC	CASSLGEDGYTF
11	TRBJ2-5	-	TRBV29-1	-	TGCAGCGTTCAGGGAGTAGAGACCCAGTACTTC	CSVQGVETQYF
15	TRBJ2-2	-	TRBV6-5	-	TGTGCCAGCAGTTACTCGGGACAAGCCACCGGGGAGCTGTTTTTT	CASSYSGQATGELFF
13	TRBJ2-3	-	TRBV28	-	TGTGCCAGCGGAATGGACGGCACAGATACGCAGTATTTT	CASGMDGTDTQYF
16	TRBJ2-2	-	TRBV5-4	-	TGTGCCAGCAGCTTCCGAGGCAGATGGAACACCGGGGAGCTGTTTTTT	CASSFRGRWNTGELFF
17	TRBJ1-5	-	TRBV7-9	-	TGTGCCAGCAGCCGCCGCACGGGAGTCGATAGCAATCAGCCCCAGCATTTT	CASSRRTGVDSNQPQHF
17	TRBJ2-3	-	TRBV19	TRBD2	TGTGCCAGTAGTATGATGAGACTAGCGGGGGGCACAGATACGCAGTATTTT	CASSMMRLAGGTDTQYF
17	TRBJ2-6	once	TRBV11-2	-	TGTGCCAGCAGCCCTTGGGGTAAGACCTCTGGGGCCAACGTCCTGACTTTC	CASSPWGKTSGANVLTF